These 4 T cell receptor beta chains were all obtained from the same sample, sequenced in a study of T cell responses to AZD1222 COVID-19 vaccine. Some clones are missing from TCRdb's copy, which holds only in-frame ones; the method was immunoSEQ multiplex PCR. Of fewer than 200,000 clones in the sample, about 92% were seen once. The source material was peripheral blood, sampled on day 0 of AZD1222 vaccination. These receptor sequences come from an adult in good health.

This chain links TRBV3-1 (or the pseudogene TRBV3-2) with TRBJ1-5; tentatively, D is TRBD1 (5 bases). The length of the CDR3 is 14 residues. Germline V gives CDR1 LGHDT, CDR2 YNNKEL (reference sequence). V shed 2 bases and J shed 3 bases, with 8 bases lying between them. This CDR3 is CASSQSRVNQPQHF. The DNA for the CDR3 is TGTGCCAGCAGCCAAAGCAGGGTCAATCAGCCCCAGCATTTT.

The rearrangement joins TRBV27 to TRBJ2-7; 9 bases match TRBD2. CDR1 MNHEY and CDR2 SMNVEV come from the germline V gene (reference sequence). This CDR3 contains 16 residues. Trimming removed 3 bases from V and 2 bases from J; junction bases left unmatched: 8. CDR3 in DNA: TGTGCCAGCAGTTTCCACGCTAGCGGGAATACCTACGAGCAGTACTTC. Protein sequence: CASSFHASGNTYEQYF.

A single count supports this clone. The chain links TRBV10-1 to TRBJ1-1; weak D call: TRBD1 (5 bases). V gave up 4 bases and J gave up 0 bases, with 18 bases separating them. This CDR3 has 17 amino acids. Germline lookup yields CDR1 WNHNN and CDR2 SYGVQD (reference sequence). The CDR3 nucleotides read TGCGCCAGCAGTGGACGGGGCTCCGACGGCATGAACACTGAAGCTTTCTTT. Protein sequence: CASSGRGSDGMNTEAFF.

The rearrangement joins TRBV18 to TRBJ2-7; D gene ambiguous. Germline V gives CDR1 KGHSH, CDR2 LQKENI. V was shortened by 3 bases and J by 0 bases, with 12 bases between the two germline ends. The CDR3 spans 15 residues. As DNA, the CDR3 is TGTGCCAGCTCACCCGGGCAGGTCCGCTCCTACGAGCAGTACTTC. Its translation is CASSPGQVRSYEQYF.